A selection of T cell receptor beta chains follows, all from one sample in a study of beta chain features in type 1 diabetes. The data were produced by immunoSEQ multiplex PCR, yet TCRdb's version contains in-frame clones alone and is incomplete. The sample holds some 240,000 clones; roughly 17% are singletons and the top ten take about 0.078%. Material for sequencing was naive CD4+ T cells from blood. The receptors derive from a man between 25 and 39 years old with type 1 diabetes. Both conserved end residues are part of each CDR3. The D gene is left open where the match is weak. The size of a clone is reported for some rows only, either as once, few or many, or as a class for expanded clones.

>TRBD1|TRBV19|TRBJ1-2|few
TGTGCCAGTAGTATCCCTTGGACAGGGGATCCTGGCTACACCTTC
CASSIPWTGDPGYTF
>.|TRBV14|TRBJ2-3|.
TGTGCCAGCAGCCAGGGACGGGGACCCGGCCTTGCAGATACGCAGTATTTT
CASSQGRGPGLADTQYF
>.|TRBV30|TRBJ2-1|few
TGTGCCTGGATCCCTCAGGGACAAACCTACAATGAGCAGTTCTTC
CAWIPQGQTYNEQFF
>.|TRBV30|TRBJ2-5|.
TGTGCCTGGAGAGGGCCCCCGAGGGAGACCCAGTACTTC
CAWRGPPRETQYF
>.|TRBV29-1|TRBJ2-3|.
TGCAGCGTTGTAGGCAGACTCACAGATACGCAGTATTTT
CSVVGRLTDTQYF
>TRBD1|TRBV29-1|TRBJ1-5|.
TGCAGCGTCTGGGGAGGGGGCGGCCAGCCCCAGCATTTT
CSVWGGGGQPQHF
>TRBD1|TRBV6-6|TRBJ1-4|.
TGTGCCAGCAGTTACTTGGGACAGGACGAAAAACTGTTTTTT
CASSYLGQDEKLFF
>TRBD2|TRBV30|TRBJ2-5|.
TGTGCCTGGAGTACAGCGGGAGGAGAGACCCAGTACTTC
CAWSTAGGETQYF
>TRBD1|TRBV25-1|TRBJ2-7|.
TGTGCCAGCAGTGATAGGACAGGGGGCATCGAGCAGTACTTC
CASSDRTGGIEQYF
>TRBD2|TRBV5-1|TRBJ2-1|few
TGCGCCAGCAGCCCAACCGGGACTAGCGGAAGGAATGAGCAGTTCTTC
CASSPTGTSGRNEQFF
>TRBD1|TRBV7-8|TRBJ2-1|.
TGTGCCAGCAGCCCCTACTCGGGGACAGATCGGCTCGATGAGCAGTTCTTC
CASSPYSGTDRLDEQFF
>.|TRBV9|TRBJ2-3|.
TGTGCCAGCAGCGTAGGCAGGGGCCCAGATACGCAGTATTTT
CASSVGRGPDTQYF
>.|TRBV7-8|TRBJ2-2|.
TGTGCCAGCAGCTTGACAGACACCGGGGAGCTGTTTTTT
CASSLTDTGELFF
>TRBD1|TRBV6-5|TRBJ1-2|.
TGTGCCAGCAGCAGACAGGGGGAAGGCTACACCTTC
CASSRQGEGYTF
>TRBD1|TRBV7-2|TRBJ2-6|few
TGTGCCAGCAGCTTCTCAGGGGGCCGCTCTGGGGCCAACGTCCTGACTTTC
CASSFSGGRSGANVLTF
>.|TRBV7-2|TRBJ2-3|few
TGTGCCAGCAGCTTCGGCTTGGCAGATACGCAGTATTTT
CASSFGLADTQYF
>.|TRBV7-9|TRBJ2-5|few
TGTGCCAGCAGCTTAGTAGGGGTCGAGACCCAGTACTTC
CASSLVGVETQYF
>.|TRBV28|TRBJ1-5|few
TGTGCCAGCAGTTACGAGGACCAGCCCCAGCATTTT
CASSYEDQPQHF
>.|TRBV29-1|TRBJ1-1|.
TGCAGCGGGGAATGGAGGGGGAACACTGAAGCTTTCTTT
CSGEWRGNTEAFF
>.|TRBV20-1|TRBJ1-2|few
TGCAGTGCTGGACATGGCTACACCTTC
CSAGHGYTF
>.|TRBV30|TRBJ2-1|few
TGTGCCTGGAGTGGCCCCCGGAAGCAGTTCTTC
CAWSGPRKQFF
>.|TRBV29-1|TRBJ2-4|.
TGCAGCGTCACCGGACGGCTGGCCAAAAACATTCAGTACTTC
CSVTGRLAKNIQYF
>.|TRBV30|TRBJ2-3|.
TGTGCCTGGAGTGTCGACACAGATACGCAGTATTTT
CAWSVDTDTQYF
>.|TRBV9|TRBJ2-3|few
TGTGCCAGCAGCGCGGGGACTGGACGCACAGATACGCAGTATTTT
CASSAGTGRTDTQYF
>.|TRBV30|TRBJ1-2|.
TGTGCCTGGAGTGGAAGGCATGGCTACGCCTTC
CAWSGRHGYAF
>TRBD1|TRBV9|TRBJ1-5|.
TGTGCCAGCAGCGTAGGACAGGGTTTATGGCAGCCCCAGCATTTT
CASSVGQGLWQPQHF
>.|TRBV20-1|TRBJ2-3|.
TGCAGCGCAATCTTGTACGATACGCAGTATTTT
CSAILYDTQYF
>TRBD1|TRBV15|TRBJ2-7|few
TGTGCCACCAGCAGAGGCCAGGGGGCCTACGAGCAGTACTTC
CATSRGQGAYEQYF
>.|TRBV30|TRBJ2-7|.
TGTGCCTGGAGTCCCGGACTGTCCGGCTACGAGCAGTACTTC
CAWSPGLSGYEQYF
>.|TRBV25-1|TRBJ2-6|few
TGTGCCAGCAGTGAACTCGAGGGTACTGGGGCCAACGTCCTGACTTTC
CASSELEGTGANVLTF
>.|TRBV7-9|TRBJ2-7|.
TGTGCCAGCCTTCGGGACTCCAGCTCCTACGAGCAGTACTTC
CASLRDSSSYEQYF
>TRBD1|TRBV30|TRBJ1-2|few
TGTGCCTGGAGTGTGGGGACAGGGGATGGCTACACCTTC
CAWSVGTGDGYTF
>.|TRBV28|TRBJ2-1|few
TGTGCCAGCACCACACGGCGGGAGCAGTTCTTC
CASTTRREQFF
>.|TRBV5-1|TRBJ1-2|few
TGCGCCAGCAGCCCACCTGGAGGGGACGGCTACACCTTC
CASSPPGGDGYTF
>TRBD1|TRBV25-1|TRBJ1-1|few
TGTGCCAGCAGTTACAGGGGCATGAACACTGAAGCTTTCTTT
CASSYRGMNTEAFF
>.|TRBV29-1|TRBJ1-1|few
TGCAGCGTTGAGATTGTTAACACTGAAGCTTTCTTT
CSVEIVNTEAFF
>.|TRBV7-2|TRBJ2-3|few
TGTGCCAGCAGCATCTACGGGGATACGCAGTATTTT
CASSIYGDTQYF
>.|TRBV7-9|TRBJ2-7|few
TGTGCCAGCAGCTTACTTGGGGCGCAGCGCTCCTACGAGCAGTACTTC
CASSLLGAQRSYEQYF
>TRBD1|TRBV9|TRBJ1-2|few
TGTGCCAGCAGTGATTGGACAGGGGAAGAGGGCTACACCTTC
CASSDWTGEEGYTF
>.|TRBV7-2|TRBJ1-1|.
TGTGCCAGCAGCTTAGCGGTAGCAATGAACACTGAAGCTTTCTTT
CASSLAVAMNTEAFF
>.|TRBV29-1|TRBJ1-1|.
TGCAGCGCGGCCCCCGGGGGGACTGAAGCTTTCTTT
CSAAPGGTEAFF
>.|TRBV29-1|TRBJ2-1|few
TGCAGCGTCTACGGAAGCTCCTACAATGAGCAGTTCTTC
CSVYGSSYNEQFF
>TRBD1|TRBV7-3|TRBJ2-5|few
TGTGCCAGCAGCCCACAGGGGCGCCGAGAGACCCAGTACTTC
CASSPQGRRETQYF
>TRBD1|TRBV4-1|TRBJ2-7|.
TGCGCCAGCAGCTTGGACAGGGGGAACTACGAGCAGTACTTC
CASSLDRGNYEQYF
>.|TRBV30|TRBJ1-1|.
TGTGCCTGGAGTACCCGTGTAGGGGACACTGAAGCTTTCTTT
CAWSTRVGDTEAFF
>.|TRBV6-6|TRBJ2-1|few
TGTGCCAGCAGTTACTCAGGGGTTAGGGGTGAGCAGTTCTTC
CASSYSGVRGEQFF
>TRBD1|TRBV4-1|TRBJ2-7|.
TGCGCCAGCAGCCAAGGACAGGGGGCGATCTACGAGCAGTACTTC
CASSQGQGAIYEQYF
>.|TRBV30|TRBJ2-3|.
TGTGCCTGGAGTCGGCGGGAACCAGGGGATACGCAGTATTTT
CAWSRREPGDTQYF
>TRBD2|TRBV7-9|TRBJ2-1|once
TGTGCCAGCAGCTTAGGAAGACTAGCGGGAGTCAATGAGCAGTTCTTC
CASSLGRLAGVNEQFF
>.|TRBV18|TRBJ2-1|.
TGTGCCAGCTCGCGGGACAGCAATGAGCAGTTCTTC
CASSRDSNEQFF
>.|TRBV7-2|TRBJ2-7|.
TGTGCCAGCAGCTTACGGCGGGAAACCTACGAGCAGTACTTC
CASSLRRETYEQYF
>.|TRBV4-3|TRBJ2-1|few
TGCGCCAGCAGCCAAGATTTGCGACATACCTACAATGAGCAGTTCTTC
CASSQDLRHTYNEQFF
>.|TRBV12-5|TRBJ2-5|few
TGTGCTAGTGGTTTACAAGAGACCCAGTACTTC
CASGLQETQYF
>TRBD1|TRBV6-1|TRBJ1-2|.
TGTGCCAGCAGTGCCCGACAGGGTCTTAACTATGGCTACACCTTC
CASSARQGLNYGYTF
>.|TRBV5-1|TRBJ2-3|.
TGCGCCAGCAGCTTGGACAGGACCACAGATACGCAGTATTTT
CASSLDRTTDTQYF
>.|TRBV7-9|TRBJ2-3|few
TGTGCCAGCAGCTTGGTTGGGGGCACAGATACGCAGTATTTT
CASSLVGGTDTQYF
>.|TRBV28|TRBJ2-3|.
TGTGCCAGCAGTGACCATGGGGGGCCTAGGACAGATACGCAGTATTTT
CASSDHGGPRTDTQYF
>TRBD2|TRBV7-9|TRBJ2-1|few
TGTGCCAGCGGTCGGGCGGGAGACCGCTGGAATGAGCAGTTCTTC
CASGRAGDRWNEQFF
>.|TRBV7-2|TRBJ2-7|few
TGTGCCAGCAGCTCCCTTGCGGCAGGGATCAACGAGCAGTACTTC
CASSSLAAGINEQYF
>.|TRBV19|TRBJ1-5|few
TGTGCCAGTAGTATCTCCACAGGGAGGCAGCCCCAGCATTTT
CASSISTGRQPQHF